This T cell receptor beta chain was captured by sequencing in a study of blood T cell repertoires in COVID-19. In the source study's methods: Using reference gene primer amplification, nucleated cell counts were estimated. TCRdb keeps only in-frame clones here, not all; method: immunoSEQ multiplex PCR. V and J calls and clone size follow that table, whereas D and trimming were derived from the DNA. The sample yields approximately 50,000 clones, 90% seen once. Sequencing was done on a sample of peripheral blood. The sequence came from a human donor in a cohort sampled during active COVID-19.

The CDR3 coding sequence is TGTGCCAGCTCACCTGGGGAGGCGGACGAGCAGTACTTC. It specifies CASSPGEADEQYF. The genes are TRBV18 and TRBJ2-7, with a tentative D call TRBD2 (6 bases). Germline V gives CDR1 KGHSH, CDR2 LQKENI. The V end lost 3 bases, the J end lost 5 bases, and 11 bases lay between the germline ends. This CDR3 has 13 residues. Together with reference TRBV18 and TRBJ2-7, the CDR3 gives the full variable domain: NAGVMQNPRHLVRRRGQEARLRCSPMKGHSHVYWYRQLPEEGLKFMVYLQKENIIDESGMPKERFSAEFPKEGPSILRIQQVVRGDSAAYFCASSPGEADEQYFGPGTRLTVT.